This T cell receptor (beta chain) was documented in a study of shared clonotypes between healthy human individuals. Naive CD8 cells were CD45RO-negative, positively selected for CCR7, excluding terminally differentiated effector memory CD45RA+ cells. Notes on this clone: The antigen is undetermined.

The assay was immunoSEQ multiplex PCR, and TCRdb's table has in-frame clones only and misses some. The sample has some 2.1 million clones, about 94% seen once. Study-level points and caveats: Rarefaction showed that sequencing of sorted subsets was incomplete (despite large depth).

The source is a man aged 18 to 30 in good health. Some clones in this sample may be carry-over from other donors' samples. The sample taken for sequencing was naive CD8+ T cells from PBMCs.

For the CDR3, the DNA is TGTGCCAGCAGTTTAAGAGGGGCCATTCCGGGTGAGCAGTTCTTC. Translated, it gives CASSLRGAIPGEQFF. The genes are TRBV27 and TRBJ2-1; D assignment may be TRBD1 or TRBD2 (5 bases each). The CDR3 spans 15 residues. Germline V gives CDR1 MNHEY, CDR2 SMNVEV (reference sequence). Trimming left V 2 bases short and J 9 bases short, with 17 bases between.